Listed here is a single TCR beta chain. The sample belongs to a study of blood T cell repertoires in COVID-19. Study-level information: The United States, Italy and Spain supplied acute and convalescent COVID-19 samples.

This CDR3 is built from 14 residues. V was cut by 0 bases and J by 3 bases, with 9 bases left in between. The germline gives CDR1 MGHRA, CDR2 YSYEKL. Under the authors' procedure: Amplification from reference gene primers served as the basis for estimated nucleated cell counts. TCRdb's copy holds only in-frame clones and misses some; the assay was immunoSEQ multiplex PCR. Clonal size and the V and J genes are those of that table, whereas D and trimming came from the DNA. The sample holds over 150,000 clones; more than 85% are singletons and the top ten take around 6.5%. This chain links TRBV4-1 with TRBJ2-7; the D gene is possibly TRBD1 (5 bases). The sample consisted of PBMCs or T cells enriched from blood (not recorded which). The receptor was derived from a woman aged 45-60 years who had recovered from COVID-19. The CDR3 region has the DNA TGCGCCAGCAGCCAAGAAGGGGCCCACTACGAGCAGTACTTC. It encodes CASSQEGAHYEQYF.